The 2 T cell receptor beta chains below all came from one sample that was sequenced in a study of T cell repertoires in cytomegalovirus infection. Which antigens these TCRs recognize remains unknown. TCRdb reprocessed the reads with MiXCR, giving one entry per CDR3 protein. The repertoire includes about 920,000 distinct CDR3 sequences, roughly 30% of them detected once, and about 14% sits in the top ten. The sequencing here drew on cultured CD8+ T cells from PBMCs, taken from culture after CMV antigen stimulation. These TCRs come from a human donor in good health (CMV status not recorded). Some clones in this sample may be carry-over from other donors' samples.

CDR3 sequence (DNA): TGTGCCAGCAGTTACAGCCATGGGAGCACCGGGGAGCTGTTTTTT. Translation: CASSYSHGSTGELFF. The chain couples TRBV6-5 to TRBJ2-2; a weak D match, TRBD2 (5 bases). Germline values: CDR1 MNHEY, CDR2 SVGAGI. Trimming pared 2 bases from V and 4 bases from J, leaving 11 bases between. The CDR3 extends over 15 amino acids.

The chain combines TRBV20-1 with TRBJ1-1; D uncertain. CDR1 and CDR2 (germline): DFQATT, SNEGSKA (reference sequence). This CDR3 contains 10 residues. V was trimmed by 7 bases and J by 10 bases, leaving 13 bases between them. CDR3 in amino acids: CSVAGLAAFF. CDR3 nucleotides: TGCAGTGTAGCGGGTTTGGCAGCTTTCTTT.